The rows below give T cell receptor beta chains drawn from one sample of a study of OX40 agonist ivuxolimab in advanced cancers. The data were produced by immunoSEQ multiplex PCR, yet TCRdb's version contains in-frame clones alone and is incomplete. The sample has tens of thousands of clones, approximately 91% seen once. The source was CD4+ or CD8+ T cells sorted from blood, collected in a trial of the OX40 agonist ivuxolimab. These receptors were taken from an adult with an advanced solid tumor such as melanoma, head and neck, liver or kidney cancer. Both conserved end residues are part of each CDR3. A clone size is listed for some rows: how often the clone was seen (once, few, many), or a class if it is expanded.

12 TRBJ2-1 once TRBV6-4 CASSETAGEQFF
16 TRBJ2-7 - TRBV18 CASSPTTGTDSYEQYF
11 TRBJ2-1 - TRBV2 CASSRDLKQFF
11 TRBJ2-3 - TRBV6-6 CASSGSDTQYF
12 TRBJ1-1 - TRBV27 CASSSGGQGAFF
16 TRBJ1-1 - TRBV5-1 CASSHRADLGYTEAFF
14 TRBJ1-3 - TRBV11-2 CASSRQGIGDTIYF
16 TRBJ2-2 - TRBV15 CATSRVAGGRTGELFF
17 TRBJ2-3 - TRBV19 CASSMILAGAYTDTQYF
14 TRBJ1-5 - TRBV30 CAWSVQGTDQPQHF
13 TRBJ1-4 - TRBV19 CASSIRDNEKLFF
14 TRBJ1-2 - TRBV11-2 CASSPDRENYGYTF
13 TRBJ2-7 - TRBV19 CASSFRGFYEQYF
15 TRBJ2-1 - TRBV9 CASSVATSLANEQFF
12 TRBJ1-2 - TRBV10-3 CASGTPHYGYTF
14 TRBJ2-1 - TRBV29-1 CSVDLSGAYNEQFF
11 TRBJ2-5 - TRBV11-2 CASSFHETQYF
13 TRBJ1-3 - TRBV27 CASSLSPGDTIYF
16 TRBJ1-6 - TRBV15 CATSRDFGRGNSPLHF
14 TRBJ1-1 - TRBV27 CASSLGTINTEAFF
15 TRBJ2-3 - TRBV11-2 CASSSTGIGGDTQYF
15 TRBJ1-2 once TRBV6-6 CASRPGQGDNYGYTF
15 TRBJ2-7 - TRBV28 CASSPTNPRSHEQYF
16 TRBJ2-5 - TRBV5-4 CASSLGLAGNQETQYF
15 TRBJ2-6 - TRBV7-2 CASSHKLGQGNVLTF
16 TRBJ1-5 - TRBV30 CAWTGGQGCNNQPQHF
17 TRBJ1-2 few TRBV4-1 CASSQEFGRTRYNGYTF
11 TRBJ1-3 few TRBV19 CASRSGNTIYF
14 TRBJ2-7 - TRBV6-6 CASSSPSGLYEQYF
13 TRBJ2-5 - TRBV6-5 CASRTPGAETQYF
15 TRBJ1-2 - TRBV5-4 CASSLGVGPSYGYTF
15 TRBJ1-4 - TRBV7-9 CASRLLRRPNEKLFF
15 TRBJ2-7 - TRBV28 CASSSQGSGYYEQYF
15 TRBJ1-1 - TRBV7-9 CASSLAQGVNTEAFF
13 TRBJ1-1 - TRBV11-3 CASSETGNTEAFF
17 TRBJ2-4 - TRBV11-2 CASSLDGERGGRNIQYF